This entry features one T cell receptor (beta chain) sequence. Its matching antigen is unknown. The sample originates from a study of T cells in Graves' hyperthyroidism and ophthalmopathy. V lost 7 bases, J lost 1 base, and 13 bases lay in between. Germline V gene data show CDR1 as MNHEY and CDR2 as SMNVEV (reference sequence). The CDR3 is 15 residues long. Study conclusions and caveats: Most thyroid clonotypes with frequency above 0.001 were detected in blood.

Amplification yielded TCR beta CDR3 regions, with RNA transcripts as the source. The HTBI primer set drove a first-round RT-PCR of the TCR CDR3. TCRdb called the multiplex PCR reads again in MiXCR, with one record for every CDR3 protein. In the table there are 490,000 or so distinct CDR3 sequences, roughly a sixth of which are singletons. The clonotype was recovered from a woman in her twenties or thirties with Graves' ophthalmopathy. Input material: blood. V usage is TRBV27 and J usage is TRBJ2-2; D gene ambiguous. The CDR3 region has the DNA TGTGCCAGCACCAACAATGTACTGAACACCGGGGAGCTGTTTTTT. Amino acid sequence: CASTNNVLNTGELFF.